These 13 T cell receptor beta chains share one sample of origin, sequenced in a study of shared clonotypes between healthy human individuals. The protocol was immunoSEQ multiplex PCR, while the TCRdb copy is restricted to in-frame clones and leaves out a portion. The table includes about 450,000 clones, around 79% detected once. Sequences were obtained from PBMCs. The source is a woman aged 40 to 50 in good health. Some clones in this sample may be carry-over from other donors' samples.

This chain joins TRBV19 and TRBJ1-5, with D tentatively TRBD1 (6 bases). The CDR3 loop spans 15 amino acids. Between the trimmed V and J ends, which lost 5 bases and 1 base, there was a span of 12 bases. Germline V CDR1 and CDR2: LNHDA, SQIVND (reference sequence). The CDR3 region has the DNA TGTGCCAGTAGTGACATCCAGGGGAGCAATCAGCCCCAGCATTTT. This sequence encodes CASSDIQGSNQPQHF.

V and J are TRBV6-5 and TRBJ1-2; TRBD1 might be the D (6 bases). V lost 5 bases and J 3 bases, leaving 10 bases between the germline ends. Germline CDR1 MNHEY, CDR2 SVGAGI. The CDR3 loop spans 13 amino acids. The CDR3 loop is CASSRQADYGYTF. CDR3 bases: TGTGCCAGCAGTAGACAGGCTGACTATGGCTACACCTTC.

The V and J genes are TRBV11-2 and TRBJ2-3; 9 nucleotides align to TRBD1. Germline V lookup: CDR1 SGHAT, CDR2 FQNNGV. This CDR3 is built from 13 residues. V lost 4 bases to trimming and J lost 13 bases; unmatched junction nucleotides: 9. The CDR3: CASSWGQGEVEYF. The CDR3 nucleotides are TGTGCCAGCAGCTGGGGACAGGGCGAAGTCGAGTATTTT.

As to this clone: In the same sample, other DNA sequences code for this CDR3. The chain uses TRBV5-1 and TRBJ2-3; D gene unclear. Trimming left V 3 bases short and J 2 bases short, with 1 base between. From germline, CDR1 is SGHRS and CDR2 YFSETQ. This CDR3 contains 11 residues. CDR3 region: CASSSTDTQYF. The CDR3 nucleotides are TGCGCCAGCAGCTCCACAGATACGCAGTATTTT.

The chain joins TRBV21-1 to TRBJ2-7; the table's D call of TRBD2 was not tested on the DNA. TRBV21-1 is a pseudogene segment. This CDR3 is 18 amino acids long. CDR3 DNA sequence: TGTGCCAGCACCCCGGGACTAGCGGGAGATGTATGCCCCCACGAGCAGTACTTC. This translates into CASTPGLAGDVCPHEQYF.

The chain couples TRBV6-6 to TRBJ2-1; no clear D gene. V lost 6 bases to trimming and J lost 9 bases, with 12 bases between them. Germline V gene lookup returns CDR1 MNHNY and CDR2 SVGAGI (reference sequence). This CDR3 comprises 12 residues. The CDR3 region is CASRPGGREQFF. The CDR3 DNA sequence: TGTGCCAGCAGGCCGGGTGGGCGTGAGCAGTTCTTC.

This chain joins TRBV18 and TRBJ2-3, with 10 nucleotides matching TRBD2. This CDR3 region has 13 residues. The germline V gene encodes CDR1 KGHSH and CDR2 LQKENI. The V segment lost 6 bases and the J segment 4 bases; nucleotides outside the gene matches: 1. The CDR3 bases are TGTGCCAGCTCCGGACTAGCGGCAGATACGCAGTATTTT. It yields the protein CASSGLAADTQYF. Filled out from reference TRBV18 and TRBJ2-3, the complete variable domain reads NAGVMQNPRHLVRRRGQEARLRCSPMKGHSHVYWYRQLPEEGLKFMVYLQKENIIDESGMPKERFSAEFPKEGPSILRIQQVVRGDSAAYFCASSGLAADTQYFGPGTRLTVL.

This clone was observed many times. The chain is built from TRBV14 and TRBJ2-7; a possible D gene is TRBD1 (5 bases). V lost 1 base and J lost 6, with 10 bases in between. The CDR3 spans 13 residues. The V gene's germline CDR1 is SGHDN and CDR2 FVKESK. The CDR3: CASSQAGSSEQYF. The CDR3 DNA sequence: TGTGCCAGCAGCCAAGCAGGGTCCAGCGAGCAGTACTTC.

The chain uses TRBV6-4 and TRBJ2-1, with 9 bases that match TRBD2. The CDR3 sequence is 15 residues long. Germline V CDR1 and CDR2: MRHNA, SNTAGT. J gave up 9 bases and V 6 bases, and 12 bases lay outside the gene matches. The CDR3 protein is CASRIGREGPFEQFF. In nucleotides, the CDR3 is TGTGCCAGCAGGATCGGGCGGGAGGGCCCTTTTGAGCAGTTCTTC.

The chain combines TRBV27 with TRBJ2-1, with D possibly being TRBD2 (6 bases). Trimming cost V 2 bases and J 0 bases, with 11 bases left between them. Germline CDR1 MNHEY, CDR2 SMNVEV (reference sequence). This CDR3 is 16 amino acids long. CDR3 sequence (DNA): TGTGCCAGCAGTTTAAGCCTAGCGACCTCCTACAATGAGCAGTTCTTC. It is translated as CASSLSLATSYNEQFF.

J is TRBJ2-6 and V is TRBV5-6, with unresolved D. Trimming took 3 bases from V and 2 from J, leaving 9 bases between them. Germline V lookup: CDR1 SGHDT, CDR2 YYEEEE. This CDR3 has 15 amino acids. CDR3 bases: TGTGCCAGCAGCTCGAAGGGTACTGGGGCCAACGTCCTGACTTTC. It encodes CASSSKGTGANVLTF.

This chain joins TRBV9 and TRBJ1-3; perhaps TRBD1 as D (5 bases). The germline gives CDR1 SGDLS, CDR2 YYNGEE. With 4 bases removed from V and 1 base from J, the gap between germline ends came to 15 bases. The CDR3 length is 16 residues. In nucleotides, the CDR3 is TGTGCCAGCAGCTTGGGGCAGGTCCTATCTGGAAACACCATATATTTT. Its translation is CASSLGQVLSGNTIYF.

The V call is TRBV30, the J call TRBJ2-7; no clear D gene. Trimming removed 0 bases from V and 3 bases from J, with 12 bases in between. The CDR3 covers 14 residues. Germline V gene sequence: CDR1 GTSNPN, CDR2 SVGIG (reference sequence). The CDR3 spells CAWSVVRWGYEQYF. CDR3 nucleotides: TGTGCCTGGAGTGTAGTCCGATGGGGCTACGAGCAGTACTTC. The full variable domain, completed using reference TRBV30 and TRBJ2-7, is SQTIHQWPATLVQPVGSPLSLECTVEGTSNPNLYWYRQAAGRGLQLLFYSVGIGQISSEVPQNLSASRPQDRQFILSSKKLLLSDSGFYLCAWSVVRWGYEQYFGPGTRLTVT.